These 7 T cell receptor beta chains were all obtained from the same sample, sequenced in a study of naive and memory T cell subsets. Study observations and caveats: Possibly reflecting memory cells re-expressing CD45RA, a few larger clonotypes occurred in naive repertoires, especially CD8.

Both TRBC1 and TRBC2 were covered by a beta constant-region primer of two equimolar oligonucleotides. The ligated cDNA underwent four PCR rounds using SP2 and nested alpha and beta constant-region primers. TCRdb re-analysed the UMI-ligation and nested PCR reads in MiXCR, keeping a single row per CDR3 protein. The table has approximately 90,000 distinct CDR3 sequences, about 11% seen once. These receptors' antigens are unknown. Sequencing was done on a sample of naive CD4+ T cells from blood. The receptor set was obtained from a human donor in good health.

V gene TRBV2 combines with J gene TRBJ2-4; D is unresolved. Germline V lookup: CDR1 SNHLY, CDR2 FYNNEI. Trimming stripped 4 bases from V and 0 bases from J, with 13 bases between. This CDR3 contains 16 residues. The CDR3 region has the DNA TGTGCCAGCAGTGCCTTAGGGCTTCTAGCCAAAAACATTCAGTACTTC. Protein: CASSALGLLAKNIQYF.

The chain couples TRBV7-9 to TRBJ1-6; no firm D call. Germline CDR1 and CDR2: SEHNR and FQNEAQ (reference sequence). With 11 bases removed from V and 0 bases from J, the gap between germline ends came to 11 bases. This CDR3 is 14 amino acids long. The CDR3 DNA reads TGTGCCTCCCAAAAGGACTCCTATAATTCACCCCTCCACTTT. This sequence encodes CASQKDSYNSPLHF.

This clonotype has a handful of counts. This chain connects TRBV6-5 to TRBJ2-7; 10 nucleotides line up with TRBD2. CDR1 is MNHEY and CDR2 is SVGAGI in the germline V gene. The CDR3 is made up of 16 amino acids. Trimming at V came to 0 bases and at J to 5 bases, leaving 7 bases not matched to a gene. CDR3 region: CASSYSRVAGGNEQYF. As DNA, the CDR3 is TGTGCCAGCAGTTACTCCCGAGTAGCGGGAGGCAACGAGCAGTACTTC.

The chain uses TRBV6-2 or TRBV6-3 and TRBJ2-4; D gene uncertain. The germline V and J ends were trimmed by 8 bases and 8 bases, with 19 bases remaining between them. The CDR3 sequence is 14 residues long. CDR1 is MNHEY, CDR2 SVGEGT, per germline. The CDR3 here is CASARRVTNDIQYF. In nucleotides, the CDR3 is TGTGCCAGCGCGCGCCGGGTGACCAATGACATTCAGTACTTC.

This clonotype was counted only a few times. The rearrangement uses TRBV29-1 and TRBJ1-1, with D possibly being TRBD1 (5 bases). Germline values: CDR1 SQVTM, CDR2 ANQGSEA. The CDR3 loop spans 12 amino acids. Trimming took off 7 bases at V and 1 base at J, with 10 bases between the two ends. The CDR3 sequence: CSGRQTNTEAFF. CDR3 coding DNA: TGCAGCGGAAGACAGACGAACACTGAAGCTTTCTTT.

V gene TRBV12-3 or TRBV12-4 combines with J gene TRBJ2-5; D may be TRBD2 (5 bases). With 3 bases removed from V and 0 bases from J, the gap between germline ends came to 11 bases. The CDR3 totals 15 residues. The CDR3 DNA reads as TGTGCCAGCAGTTTGGGTCGGGGTTACCAAGAGACCCAGTACTTC. Encoded protein: CASSLGRGYQETQYF.

Only a few counts were recorded for this clonotype. The genes are TRBV7-7 and TRBJ1-1, with TRBD1 as a possible D gene (5 bases). V gave up 2 bases and J gave up 4 bases, with 8 bases separating them. This CDR3 is built from 13 residues. Per germline, CDR1 SSHAT and CDR2 FNYEAQ (reference sequence). DNA for the CDR3: TGTGCCAGCAGCTTAACCGACAGCACTGAAGCTTTCTTT. This sequence encodes CASSLTDSTEAFF.